One and the same sample provided the 30 T cell receptor beta chains below, sequenced in a study of identifying expanded T cells in peripheral blood. Clones were sequenced by immunoSEQ multiplex PCR, and TCRdb holds only the in-frame ones, with some missing. The sample records roughly 96,000 clones, roughly 88% being singletons. The specimen was blood. Source of these receptors: a person aged 18-70 years in good health.

Only one count was recorded for this clone. The CDR3 DNA follows: TGTGCCAGCAGCGTAGTGGAAAGTGCAGGGTCCCCCCTCCACTTT. This gives the protein CASSVVESAGSPLHF. This sequence joins TRBV9 and TRBJ1-6; D is perhaps TRBD1 (5 bases). V was pared by 0 bases and J by 13 bases, with 17 bases between. Germline CDR1 reads SGDLS; CDR2 reads YYNGEE. The CDR3 length is 15 residues. The full variable domain, rest sourced from reference TRBV9 and TRBJ1-6, is DSGVTQTPKHLITATGQRVTLRCSPRSGDLSVYWYQQSLDQGLQFLIQYYNGEERAKGNILERFSAQQFPDLHSELNLSSLELGDSALYFCASSVVESAGSPLHFGNGTRLTVT.

In its sample, this clone was seen once. This chain links TRBV6-4 with TRBJ1-5; D is ambiguous. Germline assignment: CDR1 MRHNA and CDR2 SNTAGT. The CDR3 has 13 residues. Between the trimmed V and J ends, which lost 3 bases and 6 bases, there was a span of 9 bases. CDR3 nucleotides: TGTGCCAGCAGTGAAGAGGAGGGTCAGCCCCAGCATTTT. Its protein product is CASSEEEGQPQHF.

The chain couples TRBV25-1 to TRBJ1-2; 9 bases fit TRBD1. Per germline, CDR1 MGHDK and CDR2 SYGVNS. Trimming took 3 bases from V and 6 from J; bases not matched to a gene: 5. The CDR3 extends over 14 amino acids. The CDR3 region has the DNA TGTGCCAGCAGTGAGACAGGGGGGATCGATGGCTACACCTTC. Protein: CASSETGGIDGYTF.

The chain couples TRBV29-1 to TRBJ2-7, with 8 bases fitting TRBD1. The CDR3 is 14 residues long. The junction had 4 bases not matched to a gene; V was cut back by 2 bases and J by 1 base. CDR1 is SQVTM, CDR2 ANQGSEA, per germline. In DNA, the CDR3 is TGCAGCGTTGAAAACAGGGGGGAATCCTACGAGCAGTACTTC. It translates to CSVENRGESYEQYF.

The chain uses TRBV4-3 and TRBJ2-3; D is undetermined. V gave up 3 bases and J gave up 2 bases, with 6 bases separating them. The CDR3 spans 13 residues. The germline V gene encodes CDR1 LGHNA and CDR2 YSLEER. The DNA of the CDR3 is TGCGCCAGCAGCCATTCTTACACAGATACGCAGTATTTT. Its protein is CASSHSYTDTQYF.

The chain is built from TRBV4-2 and TRBJ1-5; D ambiguous. This CDR3 region has 13 residues. Germline V gives CDR1 LGHNA, CDR2 YNFKEQ. V was cut by 0 bases and J by 7 bases, with 7 bases left in between. The CDR3 here is CASSQDIGQPQHF. In DNA form, the CDR3 reads TGTGCCAGCAGCCAAGATATAGGGCAGCCCCAGCATTTT.

V and J are TRBV18 and TRBJ1-1; D is undetermined. The CDR3 totals 18 residues. Germline lookup yields CDR1 KGHSH and CDR2 LQKENI. V was cut by 4 bases and J by 0 bases, with 21 bases left in between. DNA for the CDR3: TGTGCCAGCTCACTAAACGGGAAGACGGGAGCGATGAACACTGAAGCTTTCTTT. The encoded protein is CASSLNGKTGAMNTEAFF.

The chain couples TRBV5-1 to TRBJ1-1; no clear D. The V end was cut by 0 bases, the J end by 1 base, with 7 bases between. CDR3 length: 14 residues. Germline V lookup: CDR1 SGHRS, CDR2 YFSETQ. The CDR3 loop reads CASSLDSENTEAFF. The CDR3 DNA is TGCGCCAGCAGCTTGGACTCGGAGAACACTGAAGCTTTCTTT.

The sample holds a few counts of this clone. V usage is TRBV28 and J usage is TRBJ2-1, with D perhaps assigned TRBD1 or TRBD2 (6 bases each). Trimming left V 2 bases short and J 4 bases short, with 12 bases between. The CDR3 length is 15 residues. From germline, CDR1 is MDHEN and CDR2 SYDVKM. The DNA of the CDR3 is TGTGCCAGCAGTTTAGCCGGGGGCAGGTACAATGAGCAGTTCTTC. This sequence encodes CASSLAGGRYNEQFF.

The CDR3 here is CASSQVSQPGVGTEAFF. Written as DNA, the CDR3 is TGCGCCAGCAGCCAAGTAAGCCAACCAGGGGTAGGGACTGAAGCTTTCTTT. The rearrangement joins TRBV4-1 to TRBJ1-1; D is perhaps TRBD1 (6 bases). V dropped 1 base and J dropped 5 bases, with 20 bases sitting between them. CDR1 MGHRA and CDR2 YSYEKL come from the germline V gene. The CDR3 totals 17 residues.

This chain uses TRBV2 with TRBJ2-7; D is possibly TRBD1 or TRBD2 (6 bases each). The ends were cut back, 8 bases at V and 3 bases at J, with 20 bases in the middle. Per germline, CDR1 SNHLY and CDR2 FYNNEI. The CDR3 contains 15 residues. CDR3 sequence: CASGRGTGTNYEQYF. In DNA, the CDR3 is TGTGCCAGCGGGCGGGGCACCGGGACAAACTACGAGCAGTACTTC.

The V and J genes are TRBV6-5 and TRBJ2-7, with D hard to call. V was clipped by 0 bases and J by 0 bases, with 9 bases between them. The CDR3 covers 15 residues. Germline loops: CDR1 MNHEY, CDR2 SVGAGI. The CDR3 here is CASSYSRQASYEQYF. CDR3 in DNA: TGTGCCAGCAGTTACTCTCGGCAAGCCTCCTACGAGCAGTACTTC.

Remarks on this clone: This specimen includes other DNA sequences encoding the same CDR3. The chain is built from TRBV5-1 and TRBJ2-3, with a weak D call TRBD2 (6 bases). The germline CDR1 and CDR2 sequences are SGHRS and YFSETQ. V was cut by 4 bases and J by 0 bases, with 9 bases left in between. The CDR3 runs to 14 residues. Written as DNA, the CDR3 is TGCGCCAGCAGCCCTGGGACTAGCACAGATACGCAGTATTTT. Translation: CASSPGTSTDTQYF.

The chain employs TRBV7-2 and TRBJ2-2, with D possibly matching TRBD2 (5 bases). This CDR3 has 14 amino acids. With 4 bases removed from V and 7 bases from J, the gap between germline ends came to 13 bases. Looked up from germline, CDR1 is SGHTA and CDR2 is FQGNSA. CDR3 loop: CASSSSEGIGELFF. CDR3 DNA sequence: TGTGCCAGCAGCTCCTCTGAGGGAATCGGGGAGCTGTTTTTT.

V usage is TRBV7-2 and J usage is TRBJ1-1; D is uncertain. The CDR3 is 17 residues long. Per the germline V gene, CDR1 is SGHTA and CDR2 is FQGNSA. V was pared by 1 base and J by 4 bases, with 19 bases between. CDR3 in amino acids: CASSLEIWAGGSTEAFF. CDR3 DNA sequence: TGTGCCAGCAGCTTAGAGATTTGGGCAGGCGGGAGCACTGAAGCTTTCTTT.

The rearrangement uses TRBV7-8 and TRBJ1-2; D possibly corresponds to TRBD1 (5 bases). This CDR3 is 16 amino acids long. The V gene's germline CDR1 is SGHVS and CDR2 FQNEAQ. V shed 4 bases and J shed 6 bases, with 21 bases lying between them. CDR3 nucleotides: TGTGCCAGCAGCTGGGGCTCGGCAGGGAAGATTGATGGCTACACCTTC. It specifies CASSWGSAGKIDGYTF.

The V and J genes are TRBV2 and TRBJ2-1; D is possibly TRBD2 (5 bases). The CDR3 runs 15 residues. The germline gives CDR1 SNHLY, CDR2 FYNNEI. V was cut by 7 bases and J by 5 bases, with 18 bases left in between. The CDR3: CASTRRRFGNNEQFF. DNA for the CDR3: TGTGCCAGCACCCGCCGGAGGTTTGGTAACAATGAGCAGTTCTTC.

This chain connects TRBV7-9 to TRBJ2-3; the D gene could be TRBD1 or TRBD2 (6 bases each). The V end was cut by 7 bases, the J end by 7 bases, with 21 bases between. The CDR3 has 15 residues. The germline gives CDR1 SEHNR, CDR2 FQNEAQ (reference sequence). CDR3 DNA: TGTGCCAGCATTTTTCCAGCGGCGGGGACAAATACGCAGTATTTT. Encoded protein: CASIFPAAGTNTQYF.

The chain recombines TRBV5-4 with TRBJ2-6; D is possibly TRBD1 (6 bases). Germline CDR1 is SGHNT and CDR2 is YYREEE (reference sequence). The V end was cut by 4 bases, the J end by 2 bases, with 19 bases between. There are 18 residues in the CDR3. The CDR3 DNA reads as TGTGCCAGCAGCGGTTACGGCAGGGGTATTGCTGGGGCCAACGTCCTGACTTTC. It yields the protein CASSGYGRGIAGANVLTF.

The chain employs TRBV7-3 and TRBJ2-7; 7 bases match TRBD2. The CDR3 extends over 13 amino acids. V lost 2 bases, J lost 6 bases, and 4 bases stayed unmatched. The germline V gene encodes CDR1 SGHTA and CDR2 FQGTGA. In nucleotides, the CDR3 is TGTGCCAGCAGCTTAGGGAGGGCCTCCGAGCAGTACTTC. This gives the protein CASSLGRASEQYF. Full variable domain (outside the CDR3, taken from reference TRBV7-3 and TRBJ2-7): GAGVSQTPSNKVTEKGKYVELRCDPISGHTALYWYRQSLGQGPEFLIYFQGTGAADDSGLPNDRFFAVRPEGSVSTLKIQRTERGDSAVYLCASSLGRASEQYFGPGTRLTVT.

The chain uses TRBV7-8 and TRBJ2-5; D not certain. Between the trimmed V and J ends, which lost 2 bases and 9 bases, there was a span of 16 bases. The CDR3 extends over 14 amino acids. Germline values: CDR1 SGHVS, CDR2 FQNEAQ. The CDR3 DNA is TGTGCCAGCAGCTTAAGGGTAACTTCTAGGGCCCAGTACTTC. The encoded protein is CASSLRVTSRAQYF.

As DNA, the CDR3 is TGTGCCAGTAGTATAGATCTTGGGCTTACGAAGGGAGCTTTCTTT. This sequence encodes CASSIDLGLTKGAFF. The chain is built from TRBV19 and TRBJ1-1, with no clear D. CDR3 length: 15 amino acids. Trimming removed 0 bases at V and 10 bases at J, with 18 bases between. The germline V gene has CDR1 LNHDA and CDR2 SQIVND (reference sequence).

The chain joins TRBV11-2 to TRBJ1-5; a weak D match, TRBD1 (5 bases). Germline CDR1 and CDR2: SGHAT and FQNNGV. The CDR3 length is 15 residues. Trimming cost V 5 bases and J 6 bases, with 17 bases left between them. The CDR3 DNA reads TGTGCCAGCAGCCCTTCAGGGTATGGGAGTCAGCCCCAGCATTTT. Translation: CASSPSGYGSQPQHF.

CDR3 DNA sequence: TGTGCCAGCAGTCGGGACTCAGAAAATGGCTACACCTTC. Its translation: CASSRDSENGYTF. V usage is TRBV7-9 and J usage is TRBJ1-2, with a weak D call TRBD1 (5 bases). V dropped 6 bases and J dropped 6 bases, with 14 bases sitting between them. The CDR3 is made up of 13 amino acids. From germline, CDR1 is SEHNR and CDR2 FQNEAQ (reference sequence).

The V call is TRBV6-1, the J call TRBJ1-2; possible D gene TRBD1, 5 bases. Germline V gene data show CDR1 as MNHNS and CDR2 as SASEGT. V lost 6 bases to trimming and J lost 2 bases, with 10 bases between them. CDR3 length: 13 amino acids. CDR3 amino acids: CASSEKGNYGYTF. CDR3 bases: TGTGCCAGCAGCGAAAAGGGGAACTATGGCTACACCTTC.

The chain has TRBV18 and TRBJ2-5, with a weak D call TRBD1 (6 bases). CDR3 length equals 15 residues. Trimming took off 3 bases at V and 1 base at J, with 12 bases between the two ends. Germline CDR1 KGHSH, CDR2 LQKENI. CDR3 protein: CASSPLGHIQETQYF. The CDR3 DNA reads as TGTGCCAGCTCACCGCTGGGACATATCCAAGAGACCCAGTACTTC. The full variable domain, rest sourced from reference TRBV18 and TRBJ2-5, is NAGVMQNPRHLVRRRGQEARLRCSPMKGHSHVYWYRQLPEEGLKFMVYLQKENIIDESGMPKERFSAEFPKEGPSILRIQQVVRGDSAAYFCASSPLGHIQETQYFGPGTRLLVL.

The V gene is TRBV7-3, the J gene TRBJ2-7; 8 bases align to TRBD2. CDR1 is SGHTA, CDR2 FQGTGA, per germline. Unmatched junction bases numbered 12, after V lost 2 bases and J lost 3 bases. CDR3 length: 17 amino acids. CDR3 nucleotides: TGTGCCAGCAGCTTATACGGGAGGGCCCATATTTACTACGAGCAGTACTTC. Translated: CASSLYGRAHIYYEQYF.

The chain couples TRBV7-8 to TRBJ1-5; 9 nucleotides align to TRBD1. This CDR3 is built from 15 residues. Losses at the gene ends were 6 bases for V and 6 bases for J; bases not matched to a gene: 9. Germline V gives CDR1 SGHVS, CDR2 FQNEAQ. The CDR3 DNA follows: TGTGCCAGCAGTTTGGGGGACAGGGACGCTCAGCCCCAGCATTTT. Its translation: CASSLGDRDAQPQHF.

The V and J genes are TRBV2 and TRBJ2-7, with 9 bases that match TRBD2. V was clipped by 4 bases and J by 3 bases; unmatched bases: 4. This CDR3 has 14 residues. CDR1 and CDR2 from the germline V gene are SNHLY and FYNNEI. CDR3 loop: CASSGGAGGYEQYF. The CDR3 nucleotides read TGTGCCAGCAGTGGAGGAGCGGGGGGCTACGAGCAGTACTTC. The full variable domain, completed using reference TRBV2 and TRBJ2-7, is EPEVTQTPSHQVTQMGQEVILRCVPISNHLYFYWYRQILGQKVEFLVSFYNNEISEKSEIFDDQFSVERPDGSNFTLKIRSTKLEDSAMYFCASSGGAGGYEQYFGPGTRLTVT.

V usage is TRBV9 and J usage is TRBJ1-3; 9 bases fit TRBD1. V trimming: 3 bases; J trimming: 2 bases; junction bases outside the gene matches: 9. The CDR3 totals 17 residues. CDR1 is SGDLS, CDR2 YYNGEE, per germline. The CDR3 nucleotides read TGTGCCAGCAGCGCCGGGACAGGGCGCTTGGCTGGAAACACCATATATTTT. Translating it yields CASSAGTGRLAGNTIYF.